Below, 13 T cell receptor beta chains from the same sample are listed, as sequenced in a study of T cell responses to AZD1222 COVID-19 vaccine. TCRdb's copy holds only in-frame clones and misses some; the assay was immunoSEQ multiplex PCR. The sample lists approximately 100,000 clones, over 90% seen once, with 4% to 5.5% in the top ten. The source was peripheral blood, collected on day 0 of AZD1222 vaccination. Receptors originate from an adult in good health.

The CDR3 here is CASSPKVPRADTQYF. The CDR3 bases are TGTGCCAGCAGTCCCAAAGTACCCCGGGCAGATACGCAGTATTTT. The V and J genes are TRBV6-5 and TRBJ2-3; D not resolved. The CDR3 has 15 residues. The germline V gene encodes CDR1 MNHEY and CDR2 SVGAGI. V lost 5 bases to trimming and J lost 4 bases, with 16 bases between them.

The chain uses TRBV28 and TRBJ1-6; D is unresolved. V was cut by 3 bases and J by 8 bases, with 11 bases left in between. The CDR3 covers 14 residues. Germline assignment: CDR1 MDHEN and CDR2 SYDVKM. Here the CDR3 reads CASSLPGWDSPLHF. The CDR3 nucleotides read TGTGCCAGCAGTTTGCCGGGTTGGGATTCACCCCTCCACTTT.

The V gene is TRBV29-1, the J gene TRBJ2-1; the D gene is possibly TRBD1 (5 bases). From germline, CDR1 is SQVTM and CDR2 ANQGSEA. The CDR3 is 15 residues long. Trimming shortened V by 3 bases and J by 3 bases, and 15 bases separated the two germline ends. CDR3 sequence: CSVDSEGEVYNEQFF. The DNA of the CDR3 is TGCAGCGTTGACTCTGAAGGGGAAGTCTACAATGAGCAGTTCTTC.

The chain joins TRBV7-2 to TRBJ1-1; TRBD1 agrees at 7 bases. With 5 bases clipped from V and 5 bases from J, the junction kept 8 bases outside the gene matches. Germline V gene lookup returns CDR1 SGHTA and CDR2 FQGNSA. This CDR3 spans 14 amino acids. CDR3 in amino acids: CASSPQGMGTEAFF. The DNA for the CDR3 is TGTGCCAGCAGCCCACAGGGGATGGGTACTGAAGCTTTCTTT.

This chain connects TRBV5-1 to TRBJ1-6, with D possibly matching TRBD1 (5 bases). The V end lost 4 bases, the J end lost 7 bases, and 15 bases lay between the germline ends. This CDR3 contains 15 residues. Germline-derived CDR1 and CDR2 are SGHRS and YFSETQ. The CDR3 DNA is TGCGCCAGCAGCCTCCGGGTAGGGGAGAATTCACCCCTCCACTTT. The encoded protein is CASSLRVGENSPLHF.

The CDR3 is CATSDTGVPGELFF. DNA of the CDR3: TGTGCCACCAGTGATACAGGGGTTCCCGGGGAGCTGTTTTTT. The chain employs TRBV24-1 and TRBJ2-2, with 7 bases fitting TRBD1. The CDR3 consists of 14 residues. Germline CDR1 and CDR2: KGHDR and SFDVKD. V shed 3 bases and J 6 bases; nucleotides not matched to a gene: 3.

The genes are TRBV4-1 and TRBJ2-5; D is ambiguous. The CDR3 consists of 17 residues. CDR1 MGHRA and CDR2 YSYEKL come from the germline V gene. Between the trimmed V and J ends, which lost 0 bases and 2 bases, there was a span of 16 bases. CDR3 sequence (DNA): TGCGCCAGCAGCCAAGAGTCCGGCTTGAACAGACAAGAGACCCAGTACTTC. It is translated as CASSQESGLNRQETQYF.

The chain carries TRBV6-1 and TRBJ1-1; D might be TRBD1 (5 bases). The CDR3 covers 13 residues. The germline V and J ends were trimmed by 2 bases and 3 bases, with 7 bases remaining between them. Germline V gives CDR1 MNHNS, CDR2 SASEGT. CDR3: CASSEQGYTEAFF. The CDR3, as DNA: TGTGCCAGCAGTGAACAGGGTTACACTGAAGCTTTCTTT.

V usage is TRBV27 and J usage is TRBJ2-1; 7 nucleotides agree with TRBD2. The CDR3 has 16 amino acids. Germline V CDR1 and CDR2: MNHEY, SMNVEV (reference sequence). The V and J ends lost 10 bases and 3 bases, in that order; junction bases with no gene match: 15. CDR3 DNA sequence: TGTGCCACCCTAACGGGAACTAGCGAGAACTACAATGAGCAGTTCTTC. Encoded protein: CATLTGTSENYNEQFF.

The chain employs TRBV19 and TRBJ2-3; D is undetermined. This CDR3 region has 12 residues. Trimming removed 5 bases from V and 2 bases from J, with 5 bases in between. CDR1 and CDR2 (germline): LNHDA, SQIVND (reference sequence). The CDR3 bases are TGTGCCAGTAGTGTCAACACAGATACGCAGTATTTT. As protein: CASSVNTDTQYF.

The V call is TRBV6-5, the J call TRBJ2-3, with D possibly matching TRBD2 (6 bases). CDR3 size: 15 residues. The germline V and J ends were trimmed by 7 bases and 3 bases, with 17 bases remaining between them. CDR1 MNHEY and CDR2 SVGAGI come from the germline V gene. CDR3: CASTGSASETDTQYF. In nucleotides, the CDR3 is TGTGCCAGCACCGGCTCGGCTAGCGAAACAGATACGCAGTATTTT.

This clone was detected only a few times. This chain uses TRBV12-3 or TRBV12-4 with TRBJ2-1; unclear D gene. The CDR3 consists of 12 residues. Trimming removed 4 bases from V and 5 bases from J, with 6 bases in between. The CDR3 reads CASSYLNNEQFF. As DNA, the CDR3 is TGTGCCAGCAGTTATCTAAACAATGAGCAGTTCTTC.

The V call is TRBV2, the J call TRBJ1-4; possibly TRBD1 for D (6 bases). Germline CDR1 is SNHLY and CDR2 is FYNNEI. The length of the CDR3 is 16 residues. V lost 6 bases, J lost 3 bases, and 17 bases lay in between. CDR3 coding DNA: TGTGCCAGCAGACCTTCAGGGGTAATGGCTAATGAAAAACTGTTTTTT. Protein product: CASRPSGVMANEKLFF.